Listed below are T cell receptor beta chains from one sample, sequenced in a study of lymphopenia after photon versus proton radiotherapy. Measured with immunoSEQ multiplex PCR; TCRdb has only the in-frame clones, and not every one. The sample contains approximately 160,000 clones, 75% to 90% of which appear only once. The sequenced sample was peripheral blood, obtained from a patient treated with photon-based radiotherapy. The receptors come from a man aged 50-60 years with gastric cancer. Each CDR3 is given without its conserved first and last residue.

V gene: TRBV5-8
J gene: TRBJ2-7
CDR3 protein: ASSWTGGYEQY

V gene: TRBV19
J gene: TRBJ2-7
CDR3 protein: ASSIRTGYEQY

V gene: TRBV27
J gene: TRBJ2-7
CDR3 protein: ASSSLAVSSYEQY

V gene: TRBV18
J gene: TRBJ2-2
CDR3 protein: ASSPDRSNTGELF

V gene: TRBV5-1
J gene: TRBJ2-7
CDR3 protein: ASSQPGHHYEQY

V gene: TRBV11-2
J gene: TRBJ1-5
CDR3 protein: ASSLGQGTNQPQH

V gene: TRBV5-1
J gene: TRBJ2-3
CDR3 protein: ASSLTSRSTDTQY

V gene: TRBV2
J gene: TRBJ2-1
CDR3 protein: ASSVSGEQF

V gene: TRBV19
J gene: TRBJ2-1
CDR3 protein: ASRNTGGGPNNEQF

V gene: TRBV19
J gene: TRBJ1-2
CDR3 protein: ASSIGQGRTNYGYT

V gene: TRBV7-9
J gene: TRBJ2-6
CDR3 protein: ASSLRQPVASGANVLT

V gene: TRBV27
J gene: TRBJ2-1
CDR3 protein: ASSLGNEQF

V gene: TRBV6-5
J gene: TRBJ1-1
CDR3 protein: ASSYAEGQVTEAF

V gene: TRBV9
J gene: TRBJ2-5
CDR3 protein: ASSVDSWETQY

V gene: TRBV5-1
J gene: TRBJ1-2
CDR3 protein: ASSFTGGAGGYT

V gene: TRBV7-3
J gene: TRBJ1-1
CDR3 protein: ASSLLPNTEAF

V gene: TRBV27
J gene: TRBJ1-2
CDR3 protein: ASTHATGVKVPNYGYT